Below, 29 T cell receptor beta chains from the same sample are listed, as sequenced in a study of T cell responses to AZD1222 COVID-19 vaccine. Clones were sequenced by immunoSEQ multiplex PCR, and TCRdb holds only the in-frame ones, with some missing. This table has approximately 99,000 clones, 87% appearing once. The sequencing here drew on peripheral blood, taken on day 0 of AZD1222 vaccination. Source of these receptors: an adult in good health.

The rearrangement uses TRBV21-1 and TRBJ2-7; the table names TRBD1, a call not compared with the DNA. TRBV21-1 is recorded as a pseudogene. This CDR3 has 14 amino acids. The CDR3 reads CASSKGLQGYEQYV. CDR3 DNA sequence: TGTGCCAGCAGCAAAGGCCTCCAGGGGTACGAGCAGTACGTC.

This chain connects TRBV10-3 to TRBJ2-3; TRBD2 agrees at 11 bases. The CDR3 has 16 residues. The V gene's germline CDR1 is ENHRY and CDR2 SYGVKD. J was trimmed by 5 bases and V by 5 bases; bases with no gene match: 9. Here the CDR3 reads CAISSVLAGGGDTQYF. The CDR3, as DNA: TGTGCCATCAGTAGCGTATTAGCGGGGGGGGGAGATACGCAGTATTTT.

This clone turned up a few times. This chain uses TRBV14 with TRBJ2-1; D ambiguous. Germline lookup yields CDR1 SGHDN and CDR2 FVKESK. V dropped 0 bases and J dropped 12 bases, with 12 bases sitting between them. This CDR3 comprises 13 residues. The CDR3 DNA follows: TGTGCCAGCAGCCAAGATAGGCAGTCCTGGCAGTTCTTC. This codes for CASSQDRQSWQFF.

The V call is TRBV7-8, the J call TRBJ2-5; D is unresolved. Germline V gene data show CDR1 as SGHVS and CDR2 as FQNEAQ. This CDR3 comprises 15 residues. V lost 0 bases, J lost 5 bases, and 13 bases lay in between. DNA of the CDR3: TGTGCCAGCAGCTTAGCGGCCCTCAAAGGGGAGACCCAGTACTTC. It yields the protein CASSLAALKGETQYF.

The CDR3 loop reads CASKNAAANEKLFF. The CDR3 DNA reads as TGTGCCAGTAAGAATGCAGCGGCTAATGAAAAACTGTTTTTT. The chain combines TRBV19 with TRBJ1-4; D not resolved. V lost 7 bases, J lost 3 bases, and 12 bases lay in between. Germline V CDR1 and CDR2: LNHDA, SQIVND (reference sequence). The CDR3 is 14 amino acids.

V usage is TRBV18 and J usage is TRBJ2-5, with a possible D match to TRBD2 (6 bases). V lost 3 bases and J lost 5, with 16 bases in between. The CDR3 is 15 amino acids. From germline, CDR1 is KGHSH and CDR2 LQKENI. The CDR3, as DNA: TGTGCCAGCTCACCTTTCGATCGGGAGCGGGAGACCCAGTACTTC. It codes for CASSPFDRERETQYF.

The rearrangement uses TRBV7-2 and TRBJ1-1, with TRBD1 identical over 8 bases. Germline CDR1 SGHTA, CDR2 FQGNSA. The trim removed 1 base at V and 5 bases at J, leaving 6 bases unmatched. The CDR3 runs to 15 residues. The CDR3 loop is CASSLVARGLTEAFF. CDR3 in DNA: TGTGCCAGCAGCTTAGTCGCCAGGGGGCTGACTGAAGCTTTCTTT.

The genes are TRBV28 and TRBJ1-2; no reliable D call. Germline V gives CDR1 MDHEN, CDR2 SYDVKM. There are 17 residues in the CDR3. Trimming removed 4 bases from V and 1 base from J, with 19 bases in between. The CDR3 coding sequence is TGTGCCAGCAGTTCACCGGACGTAAAGCGGGGTAACTATGGCTACACCTTC. Translating gives CASSSPDVKRGNYGYTF.

V and J are TRBV6-5 and TRBJ2-7; TRBD1 agrees at 8 bases. Germline V gene lookup returns CDR1 MNHEY and CDR2 SVGAGI. CDR3 length: 13 residues. V was pared by 5 bases and J by 3 bases, with 3 bases of the junction left unmatched. The CDR3 here is CASSLGQGYEQYF. The CDR3 DNA reads as TGTGCCAGCAGTCTTGGACAGGGCTACGAGCAGTACTTC.

V is TRBV24-1 and J is TRBJ2-1, with 7 bases aligning to TRBD2. Germline-derived CDR1 and CDR2 are KGHDR and SFDVKD. Germline trimming cut 4 bases from V and 9 bases from J; bases unmatched to any gene: 11. The CDR3 length is 15 residues. CDR3 sequence (DNA): TGTGCCACCAGTGACCCCCCCGGCGGGAGCGCTGAGCAGTTCTTC. Translation gives CATSDPPGGSAEQFF.

The rearrangement links TRBV4-1 to TRBJ2-2, with D tentatively TRBD1 (5 bases). V lost 5 bases and J lost 1, with 11 bases in between. The germline CDR1 and CDR2 sequences are MGHRA and YSYEKL. This CDR3 contains 15 residues. In DNA, the CDR3 is TGCGCCAGCAGCGACCAGGGCTTGAACACCGGGGAGCTGTTTTTT. It specifies CASSDQGLNTGELFF.

The chain is built from TRBV27 and TRBJ1-1; D is uncertain. Per germline, CDR1 MNHEY and CDR2 SMNVEV (reference sequence). This CDR3 is 13 amino acids long. V dropped 2 bases and J dropped 7 bases, with 11 bases sitting between them. CDR3 DNA: TGTGCCAGCAGTTTAGAGGGAAACGGTGAAGCTTTCTTT. Translation gives CASSLEGNGEAFF.

The chain employs TRBV14 and TRBJ2-7, with TRBD1 matching 8 bases. The ends lost 4 bases at V and 3 bases at J; junction bases unmatched: 8. The CDR3 length is 15 residues. Germline CDR1 is SGHDN and CDR2 is FVKESK. CDR3 amino acids: CASSLKRDRRYEQYF. CDR3 DNA: TGTGCCAGCAGCCTCAAACGGGACAGGCGCTACGAGCAGTACTTC.

V is TRBV14 and J is TRBJ1-2, with D maybe TRBD1 (6 bases). The CDR3 sequence is 16 residues long. Germline V gene sequence: CDR1 SGHDN, CDR2 FVKESK. Trimming shortened V by 1 base and J by 2 bases, and 14 bases separated the two germline ends. As DNA, the CDR3 is TGTGCCAGCAGCCAAGGGGGGGCCAGGAAAAACTATGGCTACACCTTC. Encoded protein: CASSQGGARKNYGYTF.

The genes are TRBV27 and TRBJ1-2; D might be TRBD1 (6 bases). The germline V gene has CDR1 MNHEY and CDR2 SMNVEV (reference sequence). The CDR3 sequence is 15 residues long. The V gene lost 3 bases and the J gene lost 4 bases, with 15 bases spanning the gap. Written as DNA, the CDR3 is TGTGCCAGCAGTTTGGGACATACCCGTGTCTATGGCTACACCTTC. As protein: CASSLGHTRVYGYTF.

The chain recombines TRBV6-2 or TRBV6-3 with TRBJ1-1; D might be TRBD1 (6 bases). Germline V gene lookup returns CDR1 MNHEY and CDR2 SVGEGT. CDR3 length: 15 amino acids. V was cut by 2 bases and J by 0 bases, with 10 bases left in between. In nucleotides, the CDR3 is TGTGCCAGCAGTTACCGGGGGGCTATGAACACTGAAGCTTTCTTT. This sequence encodes CASSYRGAMNTEAFF.

In its sample, this clone was seen a few times. V is TRBV9 and J is TRBJ2-1; a weak D match, TRBD2 (5 bases). CDR3 length: 14 amino acids. The germline V gene has CDR1 SGDLS and CDR2 YYNGEE. Trimming left V 0 bases short and J 9 bases short, with 13 bases between. The CDR3 DNA follows: TGTGCCAGCAGCGTAGCGGGATCTACAACTGAGCAGTTCTTC. It encodes CASSVAGSTTEQFF.

This chain links TRBV5-6 with TRBJ1-5; D might be TRBD1 (6 bases). The CDR3 is 15 residues long. V shed 4 bases and J shed 0 bases, with 11 bases lying between them. Per the germline V gene, CDR1 is SGHDT and CDR2 is YYEEEE. The CDR3 sequence is CASSLKGGSNQPQHF. The CDR3 nucleotides are TGTGCCAGCAGCCTCAAGGGGGGTAGCAATCAGCCCCAGCATTTT.

V gene TRBV2 combines with J gene TRBJ2-3; unclear D gene. Germline CDR1 SNHLY, CDR2 FYNNEI. CDR3 size: 13 residues. V gave up 4 bases and J gave up 3 bases, with 8 bases separating them. The CDR3 nucleotides are TGTGCCAGCAGTGCCCCTTTGACAGATACGCAGTATTTT. Amino acids: CASSAPLTDTQYF.

DNA of the CDR3: TGTGCCAGCAGCTTAGCAATTTCCCCTCAAACCTACAATGAGCAGTTCTTC. It codes for CASSLAISPQTYNEQFF. This rearrangement joins TRBV7-2 to TRBJ2-1; the D is unclear. CDR1 SGHTA and CDR2 FQGNSA come from the germline V gene. V was pared by 0 bases and J by 2 bases, with 14 bases between. The CDR3 runs 17 residues.

V is TRBV25-1 and J is TRBJ1-3; D might be TRBD1 (5 bases). V was pared by 0 bases and J by 3 bases, with 9 bases between. Per the germline V gene, CDR1 is MGHDK and CDR2 is SYGVNS. CDR3 length: 15 residues. CDR3 region: CASSEYIGHGNTIYF. CDR3 DNA sequence: TGTGCCAGCAGTGAATATATAGGACATGGAAACACCATATATTTT.

The chain is built from TRBV6-6 and TRBJ1-4, with 11 bases identical to TRBD1. The CDR3 runs 17 residues. Losses at the gene ends were 6 bases for V and 5 bases for J; bases not matched to a gene: 11. Looked up from germline, CDR1 is MNHNY and CDR2 is SVGAGI (reference sequence). The CDR3 spells CASSRLGQGASNEKLFF. The CDR3 bases are TGTGCCAGCAGCCGATTAGGACAGGGGGCTTCCAATGAAAAACTGTTTTTT.

This chain links TRBV6-5 with TRBJ1-5; 7 nucleotides line up with TRBD1. Germline V lookup: CDR1 MNHEY, CDR2 SVGAGI. V trimming: 5 bases; J trimming: 0 bases; junction bases outside the gene matches: 4. This CDR3 has 15 amino acids. The CDR3 sequence: CASSRQGISNQPQHF. The CDR3, as DNA: TGTGCCAGCAGTAGACAGGGTATTAGCAATCAGCCCCAGCATTTT.

This chain links TRBV6-5 with TRBJ2-2; D is unclear. The germline V gene has CDR1 MNHEY and CDR2 SVGAGI. The CDR3 is 13 amino acids. V was clipped by 6 bases and J by 4 bases, with 9 bases between them. The CDR3 reads CASRYRSTGELFF. In DNA form, the CDR3 reads TGTGCCAGCAGGTATCGAAGCACCGGGGAGCTGTTTTTT.

The rearrangement uses TRBV11-2 and TRBJ2-1, with TRBD2 matching 9 bases. V dropped 5 bases and J dropped 3; count of bases not matched to a gene: 5. The CDR3 is made up of 15 amino acids. Germline-derived CDR1 and CDR2 are SGHAT and FQNNGV. As DNA, the CDR3 is TGTGCCAGCAGCCCCGGACTAGCGAGCTACAATGAGCAGTTCTTC. Translated, it gives CASSPGLASYNEQFF.

The chain carries TRBV19 and TRBJ1-5; 7 bases align to TRBD1. J gave up 4 bases and V 5 bases, and 5 bases lay outside the gene matches. CDR1 LNHDA and CDR2 SQIVND come from the germline V gene (reference sequence). This CDR3 has 14 residues. The CDR3 coding sequence is TGTGCCAGTAGTCCGGACAGGTATAATCAGCCCCAGCATTTT. Its translation: CASSPDRYNQPQHF.

This chain uses TRBV29-1 with TRBJ2-3; possible D gene TRBD2, 5 bases. The CDR3 spans 13 residues. The germline V and J ends were trimmed by 4 bases and 3 bases, with 11 bases remaining between them. Germline V lookup: CDR1 SQVTM, CDR2 ANQGSEA. The CDR3 DNA sequence: TGCAGCGTTGGGACCGGGATAACAGATACGCAGTATTTT. Translated, it gives CSVGTGITDTQYF.

The chain uses TRBV27 and TRBJ2-1; no clear D. The ends were cut back, 5 bases at V and 8 bases at J, with 13 bases in the middle. The CDR3 length is 13 residues. Per the germline V gene, CDR1 is MNHEY and CDR2 is SMNVEV (reference sequence). The CDR3 here is CASSLRWGHEQFF. DNA for the CDR3: TGTGCCAGCAGTCTCCGGTGGGGTCATGAGCAGTTCTTC.

The rearrangement joins TRBV6-5 to TRBJ1-2; 12 bases match TRBD1. V was clipped by 6 bases and J by 5 bases; unmatched bases: 7. In germline, CDR1 is MNHEY, CDR2 SVGAGI. The CDR3 loop spans 15 amino acids. This CDR3 is CASRGTGGRSYGYTF. The CDR3 DNA is TGTGCCAGCAGGGGGACAGGGGGCCGCTCTTATGGCTACACCTTC.